Sequencing of this T cell receptor (beta chain) was carried out in a study of spatial heterogeneity in lung cancer. For the study at large: Every unique TCR and UMI combination, on average, appeared more than ten times in raw reads.

Time point given: sample taken at primary tumor resection. Sequencing of whole RNA from tumor, nontumor lung or frozen PBMC involved no sorting. This CDR3 has 15 amino acids. The V and J ends lost 4 bases and 0 bases, in that order; junction bases with no gene match: 4. The germline CDR1 and CDR2 sequences are LGHNA and YSLEER. TCRdb called the 5' RACE reads again in MiXCR, with one record for every CDR3 protein. This sample yields about 44,000 distinct CDR3 sequences, of which around 13% are seen a single time; around three fifths belongs to the top ten. This clonotype has only a few counts. The clonotype was recovered from a male donor with early-stage non-small cell lung cancer. V usage is TRBV4-3 and J usage is TRBJ2-3, with TRBD1 identical over 7 bases. Source: PBMCs, taken at surgery. The CDR3 region is CASSRGQPSTDTQYF. In DNA, the CDR3 is TGCGCCAGCAGCCGGGGACAGCCCAGCACAGATACGCAGTATTTT.